The TCR beta chain described here comes from a study of regulatory T cells in long-lasting Graves disease. Study-wide background: The antithyroid drugs taken by newly diagnosed Graves' patients had been used for under 3 months.

Between the trimmed V and J ends, which lost 5 bases and 1 base, there was a span of 15 bases. The CDR3 has 14 amino acids. Germline CDR1 is DFQATT and CDR2 is SNEGSKA (reference sequence). Arm-PCR of CDR3 regions and iRepertoire HTBI primers were used to build TCR beta libraries. TCRdb reanalysed the multiplex PCR reads using MiXCR and keeps one entry per CDR3 protein. The data show some 400,000 distinct CDR3 sequences, around 14% seen once. This clonotype was recorded many times. Described time point: newly diagnosed GD, antithyroid drugs for less than 3 months. Generation of the TCR library employed RNA extracted from PBMCs. Each of the patients was recruited from an endocrinology department situated in Xi'an, China. These data also formed part of another study, on T cells in Graves' hyperthyroidism and ophthalmopathy. That report notes: Uncontrolled infection, other autoimmune disease, pregnancy or lactation disqualified patients from enrolment. The TCR CDR3 first-round RT-PCR relied on the HTBI primer set.

The material was peripheral blood mononuclear cells (PBMCs), obtained at new diagnosis, from a patient treated with antithyroid drugs. The TCR originated in a woman in her 30s with Graves disease. The chain uses TRBV20-1 and TRBJ2-7; a weak D match, TRBD2 (7 bases). The CDR3 region is CSASAGDRSYEQYF. The CDR3 nucleotides read TGCAGTGCTTCCGCGGGAGACAGGTCCTACGAGCAGTACTTC.